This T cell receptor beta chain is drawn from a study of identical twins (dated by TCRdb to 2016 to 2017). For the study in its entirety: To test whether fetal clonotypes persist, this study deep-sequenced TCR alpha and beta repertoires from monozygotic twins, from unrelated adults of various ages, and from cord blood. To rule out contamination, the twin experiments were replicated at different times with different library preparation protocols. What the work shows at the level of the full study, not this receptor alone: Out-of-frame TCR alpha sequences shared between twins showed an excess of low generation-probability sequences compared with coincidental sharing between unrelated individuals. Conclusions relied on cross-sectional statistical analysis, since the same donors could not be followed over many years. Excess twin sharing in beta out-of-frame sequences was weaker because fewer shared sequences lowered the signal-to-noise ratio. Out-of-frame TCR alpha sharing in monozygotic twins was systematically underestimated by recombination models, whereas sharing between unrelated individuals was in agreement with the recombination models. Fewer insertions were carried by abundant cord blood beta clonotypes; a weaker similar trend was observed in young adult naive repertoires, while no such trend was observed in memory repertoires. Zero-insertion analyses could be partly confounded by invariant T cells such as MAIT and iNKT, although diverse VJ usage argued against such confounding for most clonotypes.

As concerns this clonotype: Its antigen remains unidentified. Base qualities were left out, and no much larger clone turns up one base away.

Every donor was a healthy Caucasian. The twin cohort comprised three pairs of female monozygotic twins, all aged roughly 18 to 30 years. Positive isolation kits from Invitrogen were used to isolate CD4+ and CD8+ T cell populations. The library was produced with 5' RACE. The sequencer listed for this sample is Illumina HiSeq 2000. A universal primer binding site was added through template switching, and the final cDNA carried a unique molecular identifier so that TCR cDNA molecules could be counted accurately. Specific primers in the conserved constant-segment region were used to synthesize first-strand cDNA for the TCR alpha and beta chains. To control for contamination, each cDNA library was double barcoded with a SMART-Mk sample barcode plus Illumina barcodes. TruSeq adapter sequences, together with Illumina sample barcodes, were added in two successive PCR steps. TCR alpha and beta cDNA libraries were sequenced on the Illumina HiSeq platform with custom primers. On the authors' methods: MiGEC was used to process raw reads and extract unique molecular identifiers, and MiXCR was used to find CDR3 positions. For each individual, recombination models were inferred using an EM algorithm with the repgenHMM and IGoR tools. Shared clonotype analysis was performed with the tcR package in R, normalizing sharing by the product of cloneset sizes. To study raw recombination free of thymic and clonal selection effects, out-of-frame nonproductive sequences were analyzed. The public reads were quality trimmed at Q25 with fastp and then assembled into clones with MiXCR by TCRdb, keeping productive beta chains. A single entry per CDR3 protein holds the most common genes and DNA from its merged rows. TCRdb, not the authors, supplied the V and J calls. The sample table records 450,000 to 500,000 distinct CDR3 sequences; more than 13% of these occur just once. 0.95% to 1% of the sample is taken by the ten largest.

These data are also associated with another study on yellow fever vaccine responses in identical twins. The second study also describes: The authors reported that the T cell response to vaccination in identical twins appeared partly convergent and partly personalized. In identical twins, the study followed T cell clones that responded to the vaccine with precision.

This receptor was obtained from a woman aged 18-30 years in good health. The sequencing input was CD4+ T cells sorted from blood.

The nucleotide sequence reads as follows: TGCGCCAGCAGCCAACGACAGGGGATGGAGACCCAGTACTTC. It is translated as CASSQRQGMETQYF. Rearrangement joined TRBV4-3 to TRBJ2-5, with 8 bases in between that match TRBD1. The CDR1 and CDR2 encoded by the germline V gene are LGHNA and YSLEER. Measured from the cysteine to the phenylalanine, the CDR3 is 14 residues long. Only the CDR3 portion is preserved as DNA: 42 bases, with reading frame beginning at the first base. For this chain, trimming is 2 bases at the V end and 5 bases at the J end, and the number of junction bases without a gene match is 4.